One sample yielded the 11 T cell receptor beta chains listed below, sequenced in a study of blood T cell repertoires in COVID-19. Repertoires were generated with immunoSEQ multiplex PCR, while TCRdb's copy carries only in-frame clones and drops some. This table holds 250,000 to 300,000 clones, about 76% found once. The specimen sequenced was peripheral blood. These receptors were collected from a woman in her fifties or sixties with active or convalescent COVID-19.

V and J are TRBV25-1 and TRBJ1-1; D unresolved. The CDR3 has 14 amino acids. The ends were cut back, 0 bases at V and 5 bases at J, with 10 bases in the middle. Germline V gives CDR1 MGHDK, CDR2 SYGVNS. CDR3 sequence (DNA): TGTGCCAGCAGTGAATACGGAGGGATGACTGAAGCTTTCTTT. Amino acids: CASSEYGGMTEAFF.

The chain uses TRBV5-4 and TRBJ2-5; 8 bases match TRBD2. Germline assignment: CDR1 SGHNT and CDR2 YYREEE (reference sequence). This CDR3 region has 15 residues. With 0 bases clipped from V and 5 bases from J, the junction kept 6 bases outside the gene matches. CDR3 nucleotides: TGTGCCAGCAGCTTGGCGGGGGGGCGATGGGAGACCCAGTACTTC. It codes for CASSLAGGRWETQYF.

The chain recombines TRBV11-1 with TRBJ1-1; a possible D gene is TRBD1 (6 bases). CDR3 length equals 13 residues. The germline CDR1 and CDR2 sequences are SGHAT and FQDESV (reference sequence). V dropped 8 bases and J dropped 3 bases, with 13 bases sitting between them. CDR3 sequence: CASGQGRDTEAFF. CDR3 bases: TGTGCCAGCGGTCAGGGGCGGGACACTGAAGCTTTCTTT.

CDR3 sequence reads: CASSSGTRVETQYF. The CDR3 bases are TGTGCCAGTTCCTCCGGGACTAGAGTTGAGACCCAGTACTTC. The chain employs TRBV9 and TRBJ2-5; the match to TRBD2 covers 8 bases. Losses at the gene ends were 8 bases for V and 5 bases for J; bases not matched to a gene: 11. Germline V CDR1 and CDR2: SGDLS, YYNGEE. CDR3 size: 14 residues.

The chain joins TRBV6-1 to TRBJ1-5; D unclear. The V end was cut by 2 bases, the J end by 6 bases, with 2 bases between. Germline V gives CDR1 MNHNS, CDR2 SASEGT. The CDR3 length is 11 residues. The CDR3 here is CASSELQPQHF. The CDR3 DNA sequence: TGTGCCAGCAGTGAACTTCAGCCCCAGCATTTT.

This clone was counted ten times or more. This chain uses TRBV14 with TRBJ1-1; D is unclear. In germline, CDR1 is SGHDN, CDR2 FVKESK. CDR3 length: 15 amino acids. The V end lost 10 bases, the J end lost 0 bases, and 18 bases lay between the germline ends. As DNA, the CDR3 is TGTGCCACCCGAGGCCCAGCTTGGTTGAACACTGAAGCTTTCTTT. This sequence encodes CATRGPAWLNTEAFF.

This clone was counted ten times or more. CDR3 region: CASSPQGFNEKLFF. As DNA, the CDR3 is TGTGCCAGCAGCCCTCAGGGATTCAATGAAAAACTGTTTTTT. This rearrangement joins TRBV9 to TRBJ1-4; possibly TRBD1 for D (5 bases). CDR1 SGDLS and CDR2 YYNGEE come from the germline V gene. There are 14 residues in the CDR3. The ends were cut back, 4 bases at V and 5 bases at J, with 12 bases in the middle. Complete variable domain (other parts from reference TRBV9 and TRBJ1-4): DSGVTQTPKHLITATGQRVTLRCSPRSGDLSVYWYQQSLDQGLQFLIQYYNGEERAKGNILERFSAQQFPDLHSELNLSSLELGDSALYFCASSPQGFNEKLFFGSGTQLSVL.

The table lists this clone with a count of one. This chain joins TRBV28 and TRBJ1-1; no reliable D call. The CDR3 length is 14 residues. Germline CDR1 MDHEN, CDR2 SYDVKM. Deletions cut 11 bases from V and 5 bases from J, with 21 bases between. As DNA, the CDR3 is TGTGCCGCTCGACTATTCGCTGAAGTGACTGAAGCTTTCTTT. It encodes CAARLFAEVTEAFF.

The CDR3 DNA follows: TGCAGTGCTAGTGCGCGGGTCCGCACAGATACGCAGTATTTT. Its protein is CSASARVRTDTQYF. This chain uses TRBV20-1 with TRBJ2-3, with TRBD2 as a possible D gene (5 bases). The V end was cut by 3 bases, the J end by 1 base, with 11 bases between. Germline lookup yields CDR1 DFQATT and CDR2 SNEGSKA (reference sequence). This CDR3 is built from 14 residues.

Here the CDR3 DNA reads TGTGCCAGCAGTGAGGGACTAGGATCCTACGAGCAGTACTTC. Residues: CASSEGLGSYEQYF. The chain has TRBV2 and TRBJ2-7; 8 bases fit TRBD2. J gave up 1 base and V 3 bases, and 2 bases lay outside the gene matches. Germline V CDR1 and CDR2: SNHLY, FYNNEI. The CDR3 covers 14 residues.

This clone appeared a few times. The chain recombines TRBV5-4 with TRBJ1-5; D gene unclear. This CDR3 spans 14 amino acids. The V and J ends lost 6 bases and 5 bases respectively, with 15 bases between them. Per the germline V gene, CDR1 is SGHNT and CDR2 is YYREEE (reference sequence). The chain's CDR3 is CASTQAGWDQPQHF. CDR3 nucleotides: TGTGCCAGCACCCAGGCGGGATGGGATCAGCCCCAGCATTTT.